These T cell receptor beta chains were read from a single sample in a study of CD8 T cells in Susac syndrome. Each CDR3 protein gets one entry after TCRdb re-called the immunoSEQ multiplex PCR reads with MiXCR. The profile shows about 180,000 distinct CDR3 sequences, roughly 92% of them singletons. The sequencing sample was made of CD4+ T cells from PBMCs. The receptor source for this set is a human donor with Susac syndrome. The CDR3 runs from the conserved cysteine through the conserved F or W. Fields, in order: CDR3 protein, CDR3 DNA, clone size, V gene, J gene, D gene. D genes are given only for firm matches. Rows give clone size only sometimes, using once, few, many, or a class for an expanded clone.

CDR3aa: CASSSNVIYNEQFF
CDR3nt: TGTGCCAGCAGCTCAAACGTTATCTACAATGAGCAGTTCTTC
abundance: NA
v_gene: TRBV7-2
j_gene: TRBJ2-1
d_gene: NA

CDR3aa: CSASKQNNEQFF
CDR3nt: TGCAGTGCTAGTAAACAAAACAATGAGCAGTTCTTC
abundance: NA
v_gene: TRBV20-1
j_gene: TRBJ2-1
d_gene: NA

CDR3aa: CSGTGDLLGEQYF
CDR3nt: TGCAGTGGTACAGGGGATCTCCTAGGCGAGCAGTACTTC
abundance: NA
v_gene: TRBV20-1
j_gene: TRBJ2-7
d_gene: TRBD1

CDR3aa: CASSETSNYGYTF
CDR3nt: TGTGCCAGCAGCGAAACAAGTAACTATGGCTACACCTTC
abundance: NA
v_gene: TRBV9
j_gene: TRBJ1-2
d_gene: NA

CDR3aa: CAAGTSGSMDTQYF
CDR3nt: TGTGCCGCCGGGACTAGCGGGTCTATGGATACGCAGTATTTT
abundance: NA
v_gene: TRBV10-3
j_gene: TRBJ2-3
d_gene: TRBD2

CDR3aa: CSAETRSYEQYF
CDR3nt: TGCAGTGCCGAGACTAGATCCTACGAGCAGTACTTC
abundance: NA
v_gene: TRBV20-1
j_gene: TRBJ2-7
d_gene: NA

CDR3aa: CSARVQGSYHSPLHF
CDR3nt: TGCAGTGCTAGGGTACAGGGGAGCTACCATTCACCCCTCCACTTT
abundance: NA
v_gene: TRBV20-1
j_gene: TRBJ1-6
d_gene: TRBD1

CDR3aa: CAWRRAGANTGELFF
CDR3nt: TGTGCCTGGAGAAGGGCGGGGGCGAACACCGGGGAGCTGTTTTTT
abundance: once
v_gene: TRBV30
j_gene: TRBJ2-2
d_gene: TRBD2

CDR3aa: CATSARQGETQYF
CDR3nt: TGTGCCACCAGCGCACGACAGGGGGAGACCCAGTACTTC
abundance: NA
v_gene: TRBV15
j_gene: TRBJ2-5
d_gene: TRBD1

CDR3aa: CASSQSGRGTGNQPQHF
CDR3nt: TGCGCCAGCAGTCAATCGGGCAGGGGCACTGGCAATCAGCCCCAGCATTTT
abundance: NA
v_gene: TRBV23-1
j_gene: TRBJ1-5
d_gene: NA

CDR3aa: CSARDRRTGSTDTQYF
CDR3nt: TGCAGTGCTAGAGATCGGAGGACAGGGAGCACAGATACGCAGTATTTT
abundance: NA
v_gene: TRBV20-1
j_gene: TRBJ2-3
d_gene: TRBD1

CDR3aa: CASSRRGQVYNEQFF
CDR3nt: TGTGCCAGCAGCCGGCGGGGACAGGTGTACAATGAGCAGTTCTTC
abundance: NA
v_gene: TRBV7-9
j_gene: TRBJ2-1
d_gene: TRBD1

CDR3aa: CSGGDRGYGYTF
CDR3nt: TGCAGCGGGGGAGACAGAGGATATGGCTACACCTTC
abundance: NA
v_gene: TRBV29-1
j_gene: TRBJ1-2
d_gene: NA

CDR3aa: CSASAGGGETQYF
CDR3nt: TGCAGTGCTAGTGCGGGGGGCGGGGAGACCCAGTACTTC
abundance: NA
v_gene: TRBV20-1
j_gene: TRBJ2-5
d_gene: TRBD2

CDR3aa: CATSRLWPGNTIYF
CDR3nt: TGTGCCACCAGCAGATTATGGCCTGGAAACACCATATATTTT
abundance: NA
v_gene: TRBV15
j_gene: TRBJ1-3
d_gene: NA

CDR3aa: CASSSGTSGGDTQYF
CDR3nt: TGTGCCAGCAGTTCCGGGACTAGCGGGGGAGATACGCAGTATTTT
abundance: NA
v_gene: TRBV12-3/TRBV12-4
j_gene: TRBJ2-3
d_gene: TRBD2

CDR3aa: CASSKTSGPSYEQYF
CDR3nt: TGTGCCAGCAGCAAGACTAGCGGGCCGTCCTACGAGCAGTACTTC
abundance: NA
v_gene: TRBV9
j_gene: TRBJ2-7
d_gene: TRBD2

CDR3aa: CATSSKDRVNYGYTF
CDR3nt: TGTGCCACCAGTAGTAAGGACAGGGTTAACTATGGCTACACCTTC
abundance: NA
v_gene: TRBV24-1
j_gene: TRBJ1-2
d_gene: TRBD1

CDR3aa: CASSPMLLETQYF
CDR3nt: TGTGCCAGCTCACCAATGCTTTTAGAGACCCAGTACTTC
abundance: NA
v_gene: TRBV18
j_gene: TRBJ2-5
d_gene: NA

CDR3aa: CASSLEGASNQPQHF
CDR3nt: TGCGCCAGCAGCTTGGAGGGGGCAAGCAATCAGCCCCAGCATTTT
abundance: NA
v_gene: TRBV5-1
j_gene: TRBJ1-5
d_gene: TRBD1

CDR3aa: CASSGGQGGTGELFF
CDR3nt: TGCGCCAGCAGCGGGGGACAGGGAGGCACCGGGGAGCTGTTTTTT
abundance: NA
v_gene: TRBV5-1
j_gene: TRBJ2-2
d_gene: TRBD1

CDR3aa: CSARENTGADTQYF
CDR3nt: TGCAGTGCTAGAGAAAACACTGGGGCAGATACGCAGTATTTT
abundance: NA
v_gene: TRBV20-1
j_gene: TRBJ2-3
d_gene: NA

CDR3aa: CSVAVVNTEAFF
CDR3nt: TGCAGCGTTGCAGTGGTTAACACTGAAGCTTTCTTT
abundance: few
v_gene: TRBV29-1
j_gene: TRBJ1-1
d_gene: NA

CDR3aa: CASSPGTAEETQYF
CDR3nt: TGTGCCAGCTCACCAGGGACAGCCGAAGAGACCCAGTACTTC
abundance: NA
v_gene: TRBV18
j_gene: TRBJ2-5
d_gene: TRBD1